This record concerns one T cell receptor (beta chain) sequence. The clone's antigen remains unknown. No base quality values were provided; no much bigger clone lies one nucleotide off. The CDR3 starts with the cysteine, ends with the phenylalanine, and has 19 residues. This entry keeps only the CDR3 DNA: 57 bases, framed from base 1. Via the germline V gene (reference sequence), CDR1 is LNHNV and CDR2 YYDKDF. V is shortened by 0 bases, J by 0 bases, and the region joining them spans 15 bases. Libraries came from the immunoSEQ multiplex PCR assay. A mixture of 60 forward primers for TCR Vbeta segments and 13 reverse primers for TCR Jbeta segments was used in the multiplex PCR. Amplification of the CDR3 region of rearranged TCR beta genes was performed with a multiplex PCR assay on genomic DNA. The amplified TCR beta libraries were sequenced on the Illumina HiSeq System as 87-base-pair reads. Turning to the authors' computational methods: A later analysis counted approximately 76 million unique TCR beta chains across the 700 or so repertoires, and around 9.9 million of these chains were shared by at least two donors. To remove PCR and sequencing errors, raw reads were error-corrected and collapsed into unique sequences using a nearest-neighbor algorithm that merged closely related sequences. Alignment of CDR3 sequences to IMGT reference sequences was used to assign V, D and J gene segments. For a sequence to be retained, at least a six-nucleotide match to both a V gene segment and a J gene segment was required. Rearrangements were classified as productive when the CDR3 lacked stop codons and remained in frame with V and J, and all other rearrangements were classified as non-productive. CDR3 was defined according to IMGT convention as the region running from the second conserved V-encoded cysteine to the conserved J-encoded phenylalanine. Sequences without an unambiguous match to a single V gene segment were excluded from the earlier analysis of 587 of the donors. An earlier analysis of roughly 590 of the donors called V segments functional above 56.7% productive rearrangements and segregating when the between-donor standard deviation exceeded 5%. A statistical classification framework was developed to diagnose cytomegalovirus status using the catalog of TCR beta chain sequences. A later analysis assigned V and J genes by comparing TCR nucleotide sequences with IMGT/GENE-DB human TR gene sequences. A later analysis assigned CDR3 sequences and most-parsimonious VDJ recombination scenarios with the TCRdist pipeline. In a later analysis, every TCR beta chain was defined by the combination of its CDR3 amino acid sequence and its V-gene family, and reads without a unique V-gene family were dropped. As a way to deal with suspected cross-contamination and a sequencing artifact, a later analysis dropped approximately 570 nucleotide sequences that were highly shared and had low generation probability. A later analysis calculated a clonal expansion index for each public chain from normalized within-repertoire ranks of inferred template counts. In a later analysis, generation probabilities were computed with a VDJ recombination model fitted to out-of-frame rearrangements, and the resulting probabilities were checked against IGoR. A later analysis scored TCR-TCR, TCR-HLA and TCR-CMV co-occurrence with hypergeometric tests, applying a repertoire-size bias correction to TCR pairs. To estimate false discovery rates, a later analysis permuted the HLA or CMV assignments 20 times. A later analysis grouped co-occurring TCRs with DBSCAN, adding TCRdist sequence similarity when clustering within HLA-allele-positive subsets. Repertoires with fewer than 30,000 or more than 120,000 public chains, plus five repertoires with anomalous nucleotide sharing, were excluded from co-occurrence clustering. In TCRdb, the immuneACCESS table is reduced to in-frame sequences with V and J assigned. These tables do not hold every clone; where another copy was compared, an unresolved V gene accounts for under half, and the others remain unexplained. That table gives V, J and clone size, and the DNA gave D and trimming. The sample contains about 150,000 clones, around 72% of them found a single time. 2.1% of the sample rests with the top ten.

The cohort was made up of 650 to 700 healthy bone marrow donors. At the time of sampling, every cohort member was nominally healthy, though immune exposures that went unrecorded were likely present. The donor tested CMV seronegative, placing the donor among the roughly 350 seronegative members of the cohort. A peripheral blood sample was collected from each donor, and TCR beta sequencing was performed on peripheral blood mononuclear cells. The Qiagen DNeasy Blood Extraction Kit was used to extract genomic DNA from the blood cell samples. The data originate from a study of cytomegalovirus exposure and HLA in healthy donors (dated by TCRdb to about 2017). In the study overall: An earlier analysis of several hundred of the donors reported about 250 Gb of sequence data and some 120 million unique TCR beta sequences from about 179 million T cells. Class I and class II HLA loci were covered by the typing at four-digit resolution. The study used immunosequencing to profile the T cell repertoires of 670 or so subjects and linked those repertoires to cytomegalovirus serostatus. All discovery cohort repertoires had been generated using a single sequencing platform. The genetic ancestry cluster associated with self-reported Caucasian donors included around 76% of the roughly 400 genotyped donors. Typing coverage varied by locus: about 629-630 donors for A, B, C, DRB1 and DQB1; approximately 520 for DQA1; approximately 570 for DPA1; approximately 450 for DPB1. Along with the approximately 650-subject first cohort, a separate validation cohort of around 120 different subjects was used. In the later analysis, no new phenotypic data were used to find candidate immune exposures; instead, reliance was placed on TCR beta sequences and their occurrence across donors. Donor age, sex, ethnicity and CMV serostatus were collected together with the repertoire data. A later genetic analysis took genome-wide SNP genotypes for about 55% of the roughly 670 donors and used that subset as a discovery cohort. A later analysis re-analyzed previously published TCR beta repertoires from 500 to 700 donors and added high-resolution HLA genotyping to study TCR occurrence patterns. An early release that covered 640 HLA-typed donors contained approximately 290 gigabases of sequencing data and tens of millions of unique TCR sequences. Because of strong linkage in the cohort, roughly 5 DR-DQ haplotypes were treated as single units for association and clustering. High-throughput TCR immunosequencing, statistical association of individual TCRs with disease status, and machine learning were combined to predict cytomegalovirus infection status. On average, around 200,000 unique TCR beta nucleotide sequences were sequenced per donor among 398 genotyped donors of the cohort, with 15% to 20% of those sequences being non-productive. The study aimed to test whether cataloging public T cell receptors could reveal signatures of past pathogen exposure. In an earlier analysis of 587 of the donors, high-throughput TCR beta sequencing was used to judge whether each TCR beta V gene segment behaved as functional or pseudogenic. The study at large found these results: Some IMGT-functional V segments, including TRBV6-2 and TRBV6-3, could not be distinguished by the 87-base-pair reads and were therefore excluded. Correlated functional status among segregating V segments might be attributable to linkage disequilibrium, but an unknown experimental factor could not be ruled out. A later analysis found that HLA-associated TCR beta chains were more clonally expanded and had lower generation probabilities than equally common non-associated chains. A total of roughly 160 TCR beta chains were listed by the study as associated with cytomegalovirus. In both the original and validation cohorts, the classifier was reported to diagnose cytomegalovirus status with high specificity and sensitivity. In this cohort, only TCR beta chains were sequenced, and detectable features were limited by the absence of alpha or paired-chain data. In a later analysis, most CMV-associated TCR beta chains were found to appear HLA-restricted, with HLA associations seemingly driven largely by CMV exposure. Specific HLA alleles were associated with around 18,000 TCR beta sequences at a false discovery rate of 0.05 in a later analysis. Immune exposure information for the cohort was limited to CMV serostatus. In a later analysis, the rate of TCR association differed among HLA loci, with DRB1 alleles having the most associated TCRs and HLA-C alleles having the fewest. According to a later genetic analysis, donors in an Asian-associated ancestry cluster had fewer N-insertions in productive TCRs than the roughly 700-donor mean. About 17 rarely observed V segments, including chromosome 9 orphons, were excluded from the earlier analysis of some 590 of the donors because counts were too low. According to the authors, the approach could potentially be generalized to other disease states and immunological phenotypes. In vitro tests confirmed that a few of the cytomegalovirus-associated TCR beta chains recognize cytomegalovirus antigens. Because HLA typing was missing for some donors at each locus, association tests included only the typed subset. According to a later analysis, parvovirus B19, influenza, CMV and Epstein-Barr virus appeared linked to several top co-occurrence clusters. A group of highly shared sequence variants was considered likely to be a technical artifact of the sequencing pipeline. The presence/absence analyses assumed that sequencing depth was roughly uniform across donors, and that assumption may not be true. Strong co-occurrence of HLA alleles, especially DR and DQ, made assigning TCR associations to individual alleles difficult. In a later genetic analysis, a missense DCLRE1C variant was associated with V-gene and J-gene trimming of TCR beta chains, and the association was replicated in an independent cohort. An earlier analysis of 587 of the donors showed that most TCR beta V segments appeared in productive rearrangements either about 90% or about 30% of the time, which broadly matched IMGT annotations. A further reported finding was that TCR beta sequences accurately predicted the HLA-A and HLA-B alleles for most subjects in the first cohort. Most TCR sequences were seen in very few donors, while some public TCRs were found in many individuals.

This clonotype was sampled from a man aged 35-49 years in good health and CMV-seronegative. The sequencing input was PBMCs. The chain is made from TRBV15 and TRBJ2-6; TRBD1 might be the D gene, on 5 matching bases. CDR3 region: CATSRDLTGPDSGANVLTF. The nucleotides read TGTGCCACCAGCAGAGATCTTACAGGCCCAGACTCTGGGGCCAACGTCCTGACTTTC. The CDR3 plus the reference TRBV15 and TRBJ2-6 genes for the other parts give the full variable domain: DAMVIQNPRYQVTQFGKPVTLSCSQTLNHNVMYWYQQKSSQAPKLLFHYYDKDFNNEADTPDNFQSRRPNTSFCFLDIRSPGLGDTAMYLCATSRDLTGPDSGANVLTFGAGSRLTVL.